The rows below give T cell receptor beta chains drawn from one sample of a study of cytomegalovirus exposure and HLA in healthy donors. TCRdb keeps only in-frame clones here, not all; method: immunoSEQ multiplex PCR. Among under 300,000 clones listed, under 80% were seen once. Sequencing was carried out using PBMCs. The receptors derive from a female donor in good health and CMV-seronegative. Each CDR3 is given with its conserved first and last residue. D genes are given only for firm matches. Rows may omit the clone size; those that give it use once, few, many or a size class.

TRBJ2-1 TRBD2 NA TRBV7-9 TGTGCCAGCAGCTTCGACGGGAGGGCCAGCAATGAGCAGTTCTTC CASSFDGRASNEQFF
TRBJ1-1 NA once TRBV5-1 TGCGCCAGCCAGGTCGACCCTTGGAACACTGAAGCTTTCTTT CASQVDPWNTEAFF
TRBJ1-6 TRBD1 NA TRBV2 TGTGCCAGCAGTATTCTGGGACAGGGCGGCTCACCCCTCCACTTT CASSILGQGGSPLHF
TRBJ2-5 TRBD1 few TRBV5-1 TGCGCCAGCAGCTTGGCTGGGACAGGTTCGTTGGAGACCCAGTACTTC CASSLAGTGSLETQYF
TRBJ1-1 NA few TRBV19 TGTGCCAGTAGTATTAACAGGGTCATGAACACTGAAGCTTTCTTT CASSINRVMNTEAFF
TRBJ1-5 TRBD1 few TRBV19 TGTGCCAGTAGTCTTCAGGGGGCCGGCAATCAGCCCCAGCATTTT CASSLQGAGNQPQHF
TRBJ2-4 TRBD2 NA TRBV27 TGTGCCAGCAGTTTTCTCGGGACTAGCGGGAGAGTTAGGAACATTCAGTACTTC CASSFLGTSGRVRNIQYF
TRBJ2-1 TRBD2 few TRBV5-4 TGTGCCAGCAGCCTACTACCGGGACTAGCCCATGGTCCGCGGAATGAGCAGTTCTTC CASSLLPGLAHGPRNEQFF
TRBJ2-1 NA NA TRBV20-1 TGCAGTGCTAGTCGGCGGGATGAGCAGTTCTTC CSASRRDEQFF
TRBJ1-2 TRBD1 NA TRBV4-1 TGCGCCAGCAGCCAAGGGACAGGGGAGAACTATGGCTACACCTTC CASSQGTGENYGYTF
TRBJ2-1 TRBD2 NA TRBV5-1 TGCGCCAGCAGCTTGGGACGCGGGGAGGGTGAGCAGTTCTTC CASSLGRGEGEQFF
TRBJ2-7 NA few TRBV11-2 TGTGCCAGCAGTAGACAATACGAGCAGTACTTC CASSRQYEQYF
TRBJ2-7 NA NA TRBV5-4 TGTGCCAGCAGCCAATTGGGGCCCTACGAGCAGTACTTC CASSQLGPYEQYF
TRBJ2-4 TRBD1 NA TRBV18 TGTGCCAGCTCACGGACAGGGGGAAACAAAAACATTCAGTACTTC CASSRTGGNKNIQYF
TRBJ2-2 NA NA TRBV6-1 TGTGCCAGCCGCGGCGGGACTACCGGGGAGCTGTTTTTT CASRGGTTGELFF
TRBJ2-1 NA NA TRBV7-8 TGTGCCAGCAGCTTAGCGCGGACTTCGTATCGTAACAATGAGCAGTTCTTC CASSLARTSYRNNEQFF
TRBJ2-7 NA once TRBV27 TGTGCCAGCAGTCTACTCGCGGGGGAGGGGGGGGTCTACGAGCAGTACTTC CASSLLAGEGGVYEQYF
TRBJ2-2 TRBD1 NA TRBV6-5 TGTGCCAGCAGACGACAGGGGGGGGGAACCGGGGAGCTGTTTTTT CASRRQGGGTGELFF
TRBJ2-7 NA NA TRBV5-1 TGCGCCAGCAGCACCCAGACAGGCCTCCACGAGCAGTACTTC CASSTQTGLHEQYF
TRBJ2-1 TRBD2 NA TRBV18 TGTGCCAGCTCGGGGACTAGCGGGACAGGCAATGAGCAGTTCTTC CASSGTSGTGNEQFF
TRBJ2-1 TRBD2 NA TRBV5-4 TGTGCCAGCAGCTTGTTCGGGACTAGCCCCCACGAGCAGTTCTTC CASSLFGTSPHEQFF
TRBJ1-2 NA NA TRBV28 TGTGCCAGCAGGCCGGACAGAACCTATGGCTACACCTTC CASRPDRTYGYTF
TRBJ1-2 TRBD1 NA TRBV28 TGTGCCAGCAGTTCCTTAGATCGGACAGGGTTGAATGGCTACACCTTC CASSSLDRTGLNGYTF
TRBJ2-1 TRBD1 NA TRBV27 TGTGCCAGCAGCCTGGGGACAGGTGCATTCTACGGGTTGTTCTTC CASSLGTGAFYGLFF
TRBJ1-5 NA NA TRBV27 TGTGCCAGCAGTATTATGCCCGAGGGTCAGCCCCAGCATTTT CASSIMPEGQPQHF